The present TCR beta chain was sequenced within a study of blood T cell repertoires in COVID-19. Data came from immunoSEQ multiplex PCR; TCRdb stores just in-frame clones and leaves some out. The sample holds a few hundred thousand clones; around 91% are singletons and the top ten take around 12%. The CDR3 runs to 15 residues. V was pared by 2 bases and J by 5 bases, with 16 bases between. In germline, CDR1 is MNHEY, CDR2 SVGEGT. The TCR sequence derives from a woman in her sixties with acute or convalescent COVID-19. The chain recombines TRBV6-2 or TRBV6-3 with TRBJ2-7, with D possibly TRBD2 on 5 matching bases. The sequencing sample was made of peripheral blood. The CDR3 DNA sequence: TGTGCCAGCAGTTACGGGAGCTTACCCCTTGACGAGCAGTACTTC. Translation: CASSYGSLPLDEQYF.